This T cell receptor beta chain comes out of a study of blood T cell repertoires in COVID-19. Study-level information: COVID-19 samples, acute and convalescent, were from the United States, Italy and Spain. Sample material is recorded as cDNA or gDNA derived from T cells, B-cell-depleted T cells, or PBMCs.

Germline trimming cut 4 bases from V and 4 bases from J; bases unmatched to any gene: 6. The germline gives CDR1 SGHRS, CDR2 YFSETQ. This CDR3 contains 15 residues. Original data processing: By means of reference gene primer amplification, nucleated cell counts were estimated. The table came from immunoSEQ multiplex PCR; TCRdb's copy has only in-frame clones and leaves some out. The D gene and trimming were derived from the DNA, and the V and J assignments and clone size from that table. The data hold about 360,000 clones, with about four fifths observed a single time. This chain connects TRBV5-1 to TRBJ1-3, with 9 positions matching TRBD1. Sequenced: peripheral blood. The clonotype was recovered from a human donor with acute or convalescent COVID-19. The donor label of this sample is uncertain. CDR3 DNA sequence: TGCGCCAGCAGCCAAGGGACAGGGCGGGGAAACACCATATATTTT. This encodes CASSQGTGRGNTIYF. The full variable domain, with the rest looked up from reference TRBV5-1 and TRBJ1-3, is KAGVTQTPRYLIKTRGQQVTLSCSPISGHRSVSWYQQTPGQGLQFLFEYFSETQRNKGNFPGRFSGRQFSNSRSEMNVSTLELGDSALYLCASSQGTGRGNTIYFGEGSWLTVV.